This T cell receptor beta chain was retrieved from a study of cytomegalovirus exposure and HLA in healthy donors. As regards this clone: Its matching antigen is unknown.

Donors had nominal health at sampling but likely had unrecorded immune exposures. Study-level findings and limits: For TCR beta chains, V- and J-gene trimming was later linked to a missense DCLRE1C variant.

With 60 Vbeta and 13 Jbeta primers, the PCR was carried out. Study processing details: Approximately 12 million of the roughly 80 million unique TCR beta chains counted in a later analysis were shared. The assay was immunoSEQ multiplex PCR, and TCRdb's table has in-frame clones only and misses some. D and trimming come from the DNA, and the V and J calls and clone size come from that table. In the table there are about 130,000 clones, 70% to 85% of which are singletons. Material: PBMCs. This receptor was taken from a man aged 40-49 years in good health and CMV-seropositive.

For the CDR3, the DNA is TGTGCCAGCAGCTTCAGGGGCAGGAAAACCCTAGAAGCTTTCTTT. This encodes CASSFRGRKTLEAFF. The chain links TRBV5-6 to TRBJ1-1; tentatively, D is TRBD1 (6 bases). The CDR3 length is 15 residues. Per the germline V gene, CDR1 is SGHDT and CDR2 is YYEEEE. Deletions cut 2 bases from V and 8 bases from J, with 19 bases between.